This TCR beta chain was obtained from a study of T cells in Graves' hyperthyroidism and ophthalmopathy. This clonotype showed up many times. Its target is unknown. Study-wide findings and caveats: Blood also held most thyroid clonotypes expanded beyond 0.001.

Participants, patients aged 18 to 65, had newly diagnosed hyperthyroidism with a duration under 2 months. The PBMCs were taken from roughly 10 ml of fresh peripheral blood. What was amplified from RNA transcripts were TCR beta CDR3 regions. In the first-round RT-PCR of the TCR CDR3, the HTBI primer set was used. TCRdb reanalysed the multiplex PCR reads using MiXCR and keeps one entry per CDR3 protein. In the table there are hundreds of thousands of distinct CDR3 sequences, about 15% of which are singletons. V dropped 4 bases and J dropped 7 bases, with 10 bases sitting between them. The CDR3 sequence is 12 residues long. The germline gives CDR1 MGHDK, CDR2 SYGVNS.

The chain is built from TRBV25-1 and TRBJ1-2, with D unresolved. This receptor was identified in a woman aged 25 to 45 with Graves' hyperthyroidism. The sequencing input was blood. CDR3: CASSGVGIGYTF. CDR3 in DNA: TGTGCCAGCAGTGGGGTAGGGATTGGCTACACCTTC.